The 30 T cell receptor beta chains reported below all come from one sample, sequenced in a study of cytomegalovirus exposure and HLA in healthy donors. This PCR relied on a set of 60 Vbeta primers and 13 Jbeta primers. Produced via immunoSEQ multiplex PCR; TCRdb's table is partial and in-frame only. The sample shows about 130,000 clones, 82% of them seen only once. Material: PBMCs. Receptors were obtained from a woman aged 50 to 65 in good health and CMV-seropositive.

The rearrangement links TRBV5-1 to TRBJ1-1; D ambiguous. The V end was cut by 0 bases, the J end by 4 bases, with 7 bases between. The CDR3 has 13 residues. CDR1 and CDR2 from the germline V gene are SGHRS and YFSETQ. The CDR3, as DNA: TGCGCCAGCAGCTTGGCGGTCGGCACTGAAGCTTTCTTT. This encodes CASSLAVGTEAFF.

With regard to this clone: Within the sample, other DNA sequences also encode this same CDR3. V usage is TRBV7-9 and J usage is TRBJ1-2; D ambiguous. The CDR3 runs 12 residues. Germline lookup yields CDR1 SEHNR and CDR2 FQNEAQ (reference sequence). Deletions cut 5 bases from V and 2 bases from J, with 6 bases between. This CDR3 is CASSPGNYGYTF. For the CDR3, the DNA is TGTGCCAGCAGCCCGGGAAACTATGGCTACACCTTC.

The CDR3 region is CASPLGGTQYF. CDR3 nucleotide sequence: TGTGCCAGCCCTCTCGGGGGTACGCAGTATTTT. The chain is built from TRBV2 and TRBJ2-3; D may be TRBD2 (6 bases). V lost 8 bases and J 8 bases, leaving 11 bases between the germline ends. The germline V gene encodes CDR1 SNHLY and CDR2 FYNNEI. The CDR3 is 11 amino acids.

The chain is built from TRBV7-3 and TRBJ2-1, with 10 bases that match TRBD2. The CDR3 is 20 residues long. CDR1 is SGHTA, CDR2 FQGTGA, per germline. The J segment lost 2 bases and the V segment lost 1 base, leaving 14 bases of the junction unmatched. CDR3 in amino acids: CASSLRSIAGGEGAYNEQFF. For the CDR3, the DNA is TGTGCCAGCAGCTTAAGGTCAATAGCGGGAGGCGAAGGGGCCTACAATGAGCAGTTCTTC.

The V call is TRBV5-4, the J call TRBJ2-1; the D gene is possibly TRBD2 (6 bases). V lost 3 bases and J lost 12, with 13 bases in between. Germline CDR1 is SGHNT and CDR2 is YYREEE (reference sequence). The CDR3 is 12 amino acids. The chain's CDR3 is CASSYRSGPQFF. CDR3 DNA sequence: TGTGCCAGCAGCTACCGGAGCGGGCCGCAGTTCTTC.

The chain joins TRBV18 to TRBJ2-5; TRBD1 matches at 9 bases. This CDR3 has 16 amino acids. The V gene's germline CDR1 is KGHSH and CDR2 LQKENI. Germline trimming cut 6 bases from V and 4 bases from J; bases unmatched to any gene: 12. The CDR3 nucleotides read TGTGCCAGCTCCCCCTTGTTGGGACAGGGATCAGAGACCCAGTACTTC. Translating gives CASSPLLGQGSETQYF.

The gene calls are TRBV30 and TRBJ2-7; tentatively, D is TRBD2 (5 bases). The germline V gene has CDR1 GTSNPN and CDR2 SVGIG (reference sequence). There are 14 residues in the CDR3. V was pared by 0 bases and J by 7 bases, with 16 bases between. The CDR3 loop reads CAWSVKGGLTEQYF. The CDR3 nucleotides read TGTGCCTGGAGTGTTAAAGGAGGTTTGACGGAGCAGTACTTC.

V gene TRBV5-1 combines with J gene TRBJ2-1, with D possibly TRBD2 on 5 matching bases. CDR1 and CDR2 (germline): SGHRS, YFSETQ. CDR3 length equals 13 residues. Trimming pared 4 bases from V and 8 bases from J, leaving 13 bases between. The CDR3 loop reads CASSLREGYEQFF. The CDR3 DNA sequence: TGCGCCAGCAGCCTCCGAGAGGGATATGAGCAGTTCTTC.

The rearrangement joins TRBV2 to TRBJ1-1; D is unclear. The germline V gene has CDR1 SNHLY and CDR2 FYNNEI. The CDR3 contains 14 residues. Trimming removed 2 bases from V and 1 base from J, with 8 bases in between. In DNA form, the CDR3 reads TGTGCCAGCAGTGAACGTGGGAGGAACACTGAAGCTTTCTTT. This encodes CASSERGRNTEAFF.

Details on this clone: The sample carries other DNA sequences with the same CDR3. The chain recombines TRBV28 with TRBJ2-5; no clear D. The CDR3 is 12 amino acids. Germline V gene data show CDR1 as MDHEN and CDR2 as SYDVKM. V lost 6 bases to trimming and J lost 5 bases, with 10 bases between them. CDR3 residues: CASSPQSETQYF. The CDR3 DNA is TGTGCCAGCAGCCCCCAGTCGGAGACCCAGTACTTC.

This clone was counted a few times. CDR3 nucleotides: TGTGCCAGCAGCGCCTCAACTAGATCCTACGAGCAGTACTTC. It is translated as CASSASTRSYEQYF. The genes are TRBV9 and TRBJ2-7, with TRBD2 as a possible D gene (5 bases). CDR3 length: 14 residues. CDR1 and CDR2 from the germline V gene are SGDLS and YYNGEE. Trimming took off 3 bases at V and 1 base at J, with 11 bases between the two ends. The variable domain in full, completed from reference TRBV9 and TRBJ2-7, reads DSGVTQTPKHLITATGQRVTLRCSPRSGDLSVYWYQQSLDQGLQFLIQYYNGEERAKGNILERFSAQQFPDLHSELNLSSLELGDSALYFCASSASTRSYEQYFGPGTRLTVT.

Written as DNA, the CDR3 is TGCGCCAGCAGCTTGTTGGCATCTGGGGCCAACGTCCTGACTTTC. It encodes CASSLLASGANVLTF. J is TRBJ2-6 and V is TRBV5-1; D is unclear. Germline values: CDR1 SGHRS, CDR2 YFSETQ. The CDR3 consists of 15 residues. The ends were cut back, 1 base at V and 1 base at J, with 6 bases in the middle. Full variable domain (outside the CDR3, taken from reference TRBV5-1 and TRBJ2-6): KAGVTQTPRYLIKTRGQQVTLSCSPISGHRSVSWYQQTPGQGLQFLFEYFSETQRNKGNFPGRFSGRQFSNSRSEMNVSTLELGDSALYLCASSLLASGANVLTFGAGSRLTVL.

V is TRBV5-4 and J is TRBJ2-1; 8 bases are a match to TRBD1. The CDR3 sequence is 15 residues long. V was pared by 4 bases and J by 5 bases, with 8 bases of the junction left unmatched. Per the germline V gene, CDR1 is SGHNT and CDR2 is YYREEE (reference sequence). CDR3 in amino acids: CASSHDRGPDNEQFF. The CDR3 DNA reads TGTGCCAGCAGCCATGACAGGGGCCCGGACAATGAGCAGTTCTTC.

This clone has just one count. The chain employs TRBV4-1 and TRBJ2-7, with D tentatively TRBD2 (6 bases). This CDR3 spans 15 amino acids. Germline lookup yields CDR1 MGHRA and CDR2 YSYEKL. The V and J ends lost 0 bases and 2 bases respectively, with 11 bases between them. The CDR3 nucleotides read TGCGCCAGCAGCCAAGATAGCCGGACTACCTACGAGCAGTACTTC. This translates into CASSQDSRTTYEQYF.

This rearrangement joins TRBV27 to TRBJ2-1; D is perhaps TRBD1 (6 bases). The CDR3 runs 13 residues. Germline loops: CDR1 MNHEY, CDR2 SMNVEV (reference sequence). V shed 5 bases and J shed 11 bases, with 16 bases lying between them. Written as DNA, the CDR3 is TGTGCCAGCAGTCCCCGACAGGTTCTAAAGCAGTTCTTC. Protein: CASSPRQVLKQFF.

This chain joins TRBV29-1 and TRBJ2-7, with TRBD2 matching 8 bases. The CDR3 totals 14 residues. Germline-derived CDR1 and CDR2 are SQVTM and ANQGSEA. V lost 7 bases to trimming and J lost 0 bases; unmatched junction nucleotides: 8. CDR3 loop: CSASGGQSSYEQYF. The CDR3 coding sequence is TGCAGCGCGTCGGGGGGGCAGAGCTCCTACGAGCAGTACTTC.

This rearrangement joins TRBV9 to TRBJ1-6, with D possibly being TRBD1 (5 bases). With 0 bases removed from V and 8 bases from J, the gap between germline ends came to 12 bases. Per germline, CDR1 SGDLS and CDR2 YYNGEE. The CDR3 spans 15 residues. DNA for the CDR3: TGTGCCAGCAGCGTAGGGCAGGGCGTGGATTCACCCCTCCACTTT. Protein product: CASSVGQGVDSPLHF.

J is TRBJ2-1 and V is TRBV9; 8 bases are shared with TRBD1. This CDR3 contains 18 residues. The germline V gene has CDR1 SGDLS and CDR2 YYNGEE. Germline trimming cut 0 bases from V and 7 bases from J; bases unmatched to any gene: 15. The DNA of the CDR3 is TGTGCCAGCAGCGTAGCCCTCCGCAGCAGCAGGGGGCAAAATGAGCAGTTCTTC. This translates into CASSVALRSSRGQNEQFF.

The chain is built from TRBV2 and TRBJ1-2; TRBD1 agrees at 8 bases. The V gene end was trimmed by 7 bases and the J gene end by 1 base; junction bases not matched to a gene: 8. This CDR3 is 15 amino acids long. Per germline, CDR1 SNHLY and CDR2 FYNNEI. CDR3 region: CASNPTGGVNYGYTF. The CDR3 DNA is TGTGCCAGCAATCCCACAGGGGGTGTTAACTATGGCTACACCTTC. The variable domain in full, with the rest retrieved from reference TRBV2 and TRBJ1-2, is EPEVTQTPSHQVTQMGQEVILRCVPISNHLYFYWYRQILGQKVEFLVSFYNNEISEKSEIFDDQFSVERPDGSNFTLKIRSTKLEDSAMYFCASNPTGGVNYGYTFGSGTRLTVV.

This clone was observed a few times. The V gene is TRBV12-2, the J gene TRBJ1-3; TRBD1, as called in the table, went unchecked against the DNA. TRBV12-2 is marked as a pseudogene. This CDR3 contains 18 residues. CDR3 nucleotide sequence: TGTGCAAGTCGCTTAGCGCTTCGGACAGGGGTCCCTGGAAACACCATATATTTT. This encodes CASRLALRTGVPGNTIYF.

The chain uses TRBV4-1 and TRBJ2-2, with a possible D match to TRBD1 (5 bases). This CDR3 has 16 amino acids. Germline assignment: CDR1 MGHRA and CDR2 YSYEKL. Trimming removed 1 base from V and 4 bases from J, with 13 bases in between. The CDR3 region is CASSQAGQGGTGELFF. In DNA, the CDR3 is TGCGCCAGCAGCCAAGCTGGGCAGGGTGGCACCGGGGAGCTGTTTTTT.

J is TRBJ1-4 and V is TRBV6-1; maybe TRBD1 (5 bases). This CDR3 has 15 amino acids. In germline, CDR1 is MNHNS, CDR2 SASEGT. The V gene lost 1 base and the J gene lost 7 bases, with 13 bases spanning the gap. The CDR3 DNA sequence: TGTGCCAGCAGTGAAGAGGCAGGGAGGATTGAAAAACTGTTTTTT. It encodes CASSEEAGRIEKLFF.

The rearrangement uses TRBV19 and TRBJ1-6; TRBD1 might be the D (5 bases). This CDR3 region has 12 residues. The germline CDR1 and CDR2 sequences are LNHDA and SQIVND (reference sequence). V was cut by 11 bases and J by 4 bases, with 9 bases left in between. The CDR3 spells CAVGGYNSPLHF. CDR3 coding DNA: TGTGCCGTCGGGGGTTATAATTCACCCCTCCACTTT.

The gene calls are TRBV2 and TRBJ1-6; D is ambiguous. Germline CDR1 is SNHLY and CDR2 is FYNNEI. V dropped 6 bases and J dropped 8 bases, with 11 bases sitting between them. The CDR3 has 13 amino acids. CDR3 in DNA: TGTGCCAGCAGGAGCTCCCCGGATTCACCCCTCCACTTT. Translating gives CASRSSPDSPLHF.

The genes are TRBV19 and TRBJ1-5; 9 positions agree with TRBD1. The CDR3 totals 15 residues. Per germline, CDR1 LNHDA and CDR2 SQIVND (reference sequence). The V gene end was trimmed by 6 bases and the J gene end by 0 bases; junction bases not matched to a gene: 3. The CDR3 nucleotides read TGTGCCAGTAGAAGGACAGGGGCTAGCAATCAGCCCCAGCATTTT. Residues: CASRRTGASNQPQHF.

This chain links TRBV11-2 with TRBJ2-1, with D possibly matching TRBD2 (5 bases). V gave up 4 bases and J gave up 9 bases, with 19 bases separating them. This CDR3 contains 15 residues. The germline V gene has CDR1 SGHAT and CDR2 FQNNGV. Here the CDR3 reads CASSYPGLAPGEQFF. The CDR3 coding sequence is TGTGCCAGCAGCTACCCCGGGCTAGCCCCGGGTGAGCAGTTCTTC. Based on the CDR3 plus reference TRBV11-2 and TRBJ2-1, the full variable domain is EAGVAQSPRYKIIEKRQSVAFWCNPISGHATLYWYQQILGQGPKLLIQFQNNGVVDDSQLPKDRFSAERLKGVDSTLKIQPAKLEDSAVYLCASSYPGLAPGEQFFGPGTRLTVL.

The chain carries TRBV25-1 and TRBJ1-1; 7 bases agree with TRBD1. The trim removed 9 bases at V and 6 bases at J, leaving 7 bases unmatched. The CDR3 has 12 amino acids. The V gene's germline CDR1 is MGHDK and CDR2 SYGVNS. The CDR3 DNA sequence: TGTGCCAGTTCGCGACAGGGAGCTGAAGCTTTCTTT. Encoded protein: CASSRQGAEAFF.

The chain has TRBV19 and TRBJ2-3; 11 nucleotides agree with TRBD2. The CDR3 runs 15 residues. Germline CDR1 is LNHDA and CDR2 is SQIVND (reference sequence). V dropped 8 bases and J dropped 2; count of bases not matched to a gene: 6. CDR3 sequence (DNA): TGTGCCAGTTCGCCACTAGCGGGGGTCACAGATACGCAGTATTTT. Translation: CASSPLAGVTDTQYF.

The CDR3 reads CASSLSGKGETQYF. The CDR3 DNA reads TGCGCCAGCAGCTTGTCAGGGAAGGGCGAGACCCAGTACTTC. The rearrangement links TRBV5-1 to TRBJ2-5; D might be TRBD1 (5 bases). CDR1 and CDR2 from the germline V gene are SGHRS and YFSETQ. The CDR3 covers 14 residues. Trimming left V 1 base short and J 5 bases short, with 12 bases between. Combining the CDR3 with reference TRBV5-1 and TRBJ2-5 gives the whole variable domain KAGVTQTPRYLIKTRGQQVTLSCSPISGHRSVSWYQQTPGQGLQFLFEYFSETQRNKGNFPGRFSGRQFSNSRSEMNVSTLELGDSALYLCASSLSGKGETQYFGPGTRLLVL.

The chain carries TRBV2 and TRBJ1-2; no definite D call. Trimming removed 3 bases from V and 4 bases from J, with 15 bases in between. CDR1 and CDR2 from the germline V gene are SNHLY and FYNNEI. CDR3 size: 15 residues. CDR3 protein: CASSDGRGKSYGYTF. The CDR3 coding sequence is TGTGCCAGCAGTGATGGCCGAGGAAAATCCTATGGCTACACCTTC.